The clone carrying this T cell receptor beta chain appeared a few times. Its antigen is not identified. This CDR3 spans 17 amino acids. Germline CDR1 LGHNA, CDR2 YSLEER. V lost 5 bases to trimming and J lost 4 bases; unmatched junction nucleotides: 13. The data are from a study of T-cell memory formation after mild COVID-19. Study-level points and caveats: In second-wave clones peaking day 37, SARS-CoV-2 specificity remained unconfirmed.

TCRdb fed the 5' RACE reads into MiXCR, producing one record per CDR3 protein. The sample includes around 370,000 distinct CDR3 sequences, around a fifth of them seen just once. Sample: PBMCs or a T cell subset sorted from them (not recorded which). V usage is TRBV4-3 and J usage is TRBJ2-7; 11 bases fit TRBD2. The source of this sequence is an adult woman who had mild COVID-19 (a few samples of this study predate the infection). Cell type and time point are not known. The CDR3 sequence is CASSSNNRTSGFYEQYF. The CDR3 coding sequence is TGCGCCAGCAGCTCCAACAACCGGACTAGCGGGTTTTACGAGCAGTACTTC.